Each of the 9 T cell receptor beta chains below was sequenced from the same sample in a study of blood T cell repertoires in COVID-19 (TCRdb year 2020). The library was obtained by the immunoSEQ multiplex PCR assay. TCRdb limited this immuneACCESS table to in-frame rearrangements with V and J called. A share of clones is missing; checked studies link under half to unresolved V genes, and the rest is unexplained. Within this sample are 75,000 to 100,000 clones, with about 85% of them counted one time only. The top ten clonotypes cover 4% to 5% of the sample. What was sequenced was peripheral blood. All receptors derive from a man aged 65 to 79 with acute or convalescent COVID-19.

The chain has TRBV10-1 and TRBJ2-3; maybe TRBD1 (6 bases). Trimming took 7 bases from V and 2 from J, leaving 10 bases between them. The CDR3 extends over 13 amino acids. Germline values: CDR1 WNHNN, CDR2 SYGVQD (reference sequence). CDR3 in amino acids: CASNNRATDTQYF. The DNA for the CDR3 is TGCGCCAGCAACAACAGGGCCACAGATACGCAGTATTTT.

This chain connects TRBV12-3 or TRBV12-4 to TRBJ1-1, with a possible D match to TRBD1 (6 bases). V was pared by 5 bases and J by 10 bases, with 11 bases between. This CDR3 has 11 residues. CDR3 nucleotides: TGTGCCAGCAGTGCGGGGGGGGCAGCTTTCTTT. It encodes CASSAGGAAFF.

This clone was counted a single time. The chain's CDR3 is CASSFARGSNSPLHF. The CDR3 DNA sequence: TGTGCCAGCAGCTTCGCCAGGGGGAGTAATTCACCCCTCCACTTT. V and J are TRBV5-4 and TRBJ1-6; 7 bases match TRBD1. The trim removed 2 bases at V and 6 bases at J, leaving 5 bases unmatched. This CDR3 has 15 amino acids. Per the germline V gene, CDR1 is SGHNT and CDR2 is YYREEE (reference sequence). The full variable domain, with the rest looked up from reference TRBV5-4 and TRBJ1-6, is ETGVTQSPTHLIKTRGQQVTLRCSSQSGHNTVSWYQQALGQGPQFIFQYYREEENGRGNFPPRFSGLQFPNYSSELNVNALELDDSALYLCASSFARGSNSPLHFGNGTRLTVT.

The chain combines TRBV12-3 or TRBV12-4 with TRBJ1-1; no clear D. The length of the CDR3 is 13 residues. Trimming left V 6 bases short and J 3 bases short, with 11 bases between. This chain's CDR3 is CASSLSQDTEAFF. In DNA form, the CDR3 reads TGTGCCAGCAGCCTTTCCCAGGACACTGAAGCTTTCTTT.

The chain links TRBV28 to TRBJ1-6; possibly TRBD1 for D (5 bases). The V end lost 6 bases, the J end lost 4 bases, and 16 bases lay between the germline ends. The CDR3 has 16 residues. In germline, CDR1 is MDHEN, CDR2 SYDVKM. The CDR3 DNA sequence: TGTGCCAGCAGCTCAGGGCAGTCCACTTATAATTCACCCCTCCACTTT. This sequence encodes CASSSGQSTYNSPLHF.

The chain carries TRBV2 and TRBJ1-4; D remains unclear. The CDR3 length is 15 residues. Germline CDR1 and CDR2: SNHLY and FYNNEI. V shed 5 bases and J shed 0 bases, with 10 bases lying between them. The CDR3 sequence is CASSRETPTNEKLFF. DNA for the CDR3: TGTGCCAGCAGTAGGGAGACCCCAACTAATGAAAAACTGTTTTTT.

This rearrangement joins TRBV30 to TRBJ1-6; unclear D gene. Trimming pared 4 bases from V and 6 bases from J, leaving 10 bases between. CDR1 is GTSNPN, CDR2 SVGIG, per germline (reference sequence). The CDR3 extends over 13 amino acids. The CDR3 is CAWKRESNSPLHF. DNA of the CDR3: TGTGCCTGGAAGAGGGAAAGTAATTCACCCCTCCACTTT.

This clone was observed a single time. The J gene is TRBJ2-2, the V gene TRBV7-3, with 7 bases that match TRBD2. With 5 bases clipped from V and 8 bases from J, the junction kept 5 bases outside the gene matches. The CDR3 covers 13 residues. Germline lookup yields CDR1 SGHTA and CDR2 FQGTGA. The chain's CDR3 is CASSPTSSGELFF. The CDR3 nucleotides are TGTGCCAGCAGCCCGACTAGCTCGGGGGAGCTGTTTTTT.

Written as DNA, the CDR3 is TGTGCCAGCAGCCCTGCTAGGCTACGGACCCAGTACTTC. This translates into CASSPARLRTQYF. This chain connects TRBV7-9 to TRBJ2-5; D gene uncertain. CDR1 SEHNR and CDR2 FQNEAQ come from the germline V gene (reference sequence). There are 13 residues in the CDR3. The germline V and J ends were trimmed by 5 bases and 7 bases, with 14 bases remaining between them.